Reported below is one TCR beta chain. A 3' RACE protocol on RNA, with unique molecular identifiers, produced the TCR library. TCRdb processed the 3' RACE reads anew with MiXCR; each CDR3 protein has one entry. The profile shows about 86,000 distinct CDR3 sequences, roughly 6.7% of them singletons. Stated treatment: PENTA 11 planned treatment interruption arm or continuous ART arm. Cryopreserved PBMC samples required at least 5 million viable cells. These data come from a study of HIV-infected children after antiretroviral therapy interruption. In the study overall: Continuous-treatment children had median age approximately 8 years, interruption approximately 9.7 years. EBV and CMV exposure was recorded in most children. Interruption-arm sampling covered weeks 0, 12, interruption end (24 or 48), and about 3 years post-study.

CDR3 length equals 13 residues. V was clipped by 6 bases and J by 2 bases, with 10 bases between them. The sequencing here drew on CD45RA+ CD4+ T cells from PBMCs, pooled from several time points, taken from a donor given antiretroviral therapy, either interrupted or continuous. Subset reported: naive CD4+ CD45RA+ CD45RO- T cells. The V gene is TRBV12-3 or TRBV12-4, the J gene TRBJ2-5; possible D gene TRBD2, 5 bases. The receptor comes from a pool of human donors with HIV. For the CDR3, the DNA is TGTGCCAGCAGCCCGGACTGGCAAGAGACCCAGTACTTC. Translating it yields CASSPDWQETQYF.